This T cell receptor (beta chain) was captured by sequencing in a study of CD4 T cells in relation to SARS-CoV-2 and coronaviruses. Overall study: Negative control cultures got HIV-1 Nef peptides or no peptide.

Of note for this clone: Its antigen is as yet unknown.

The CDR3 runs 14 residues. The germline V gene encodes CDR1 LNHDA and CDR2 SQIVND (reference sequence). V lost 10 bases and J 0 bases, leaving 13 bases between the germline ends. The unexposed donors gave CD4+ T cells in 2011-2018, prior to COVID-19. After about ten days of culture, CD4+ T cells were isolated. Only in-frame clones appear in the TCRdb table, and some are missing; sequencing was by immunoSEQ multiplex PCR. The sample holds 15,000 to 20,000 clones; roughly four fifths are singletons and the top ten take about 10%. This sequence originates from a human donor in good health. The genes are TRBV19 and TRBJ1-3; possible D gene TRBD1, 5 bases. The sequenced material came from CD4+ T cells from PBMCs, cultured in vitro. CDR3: CATREWDSGNTIYF. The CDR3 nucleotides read TGTGCCACCAGGGAATGGGACTCTGGAAACACCATATATTTT. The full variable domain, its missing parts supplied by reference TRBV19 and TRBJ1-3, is DGGITQSPKYLFRKEGQNVTLSCEQNLNHDAMYWYRQDPGQGLRLIYYSQIVNDFQKGDIAEGYSVSREKKESFPLTVTSAQKNPTAFYLCATREWDSGNTIYFGEGSWLTVV.